This T cell receptor beta chain was captured in a study of response to subunit inactivated influenza vaccine. TCRdb redid the calling of the RT-PCR reads with MiXCR, one entry per CDR3 protein. The data show roughly 500,000 distinct CDR3 sequences, with less than 25% seen just once and approximately 3% held by the top ten. These data were also reused for a study on T cells expressing NK-cell markers. That investigation notes: It was by 5'RACE template switching with UMIs that TCR beta cDNA was made.

The TCR originated in a man in his fifties who received an inactivated influenza vaccine. The source material was CD4+ T cells sorted from PBMCs, sampled about 11 days after vaccination.

The CDR3 DNA follows: TGTGCCAGCAGTTTACTAGCGGGGGGGCTTGGGGAGCAGTTCTTC. It encodes CASSLLAGGLGEQFF. The chain combines TRBV12-3 or TRBV12-4 with TRBJ2-1; 12 bases align to TRBD2. V shed 2 bases, J shed 10 bases, and the junction held 6 bases outside the gene matches. The CDR3 consists of 15 residues.